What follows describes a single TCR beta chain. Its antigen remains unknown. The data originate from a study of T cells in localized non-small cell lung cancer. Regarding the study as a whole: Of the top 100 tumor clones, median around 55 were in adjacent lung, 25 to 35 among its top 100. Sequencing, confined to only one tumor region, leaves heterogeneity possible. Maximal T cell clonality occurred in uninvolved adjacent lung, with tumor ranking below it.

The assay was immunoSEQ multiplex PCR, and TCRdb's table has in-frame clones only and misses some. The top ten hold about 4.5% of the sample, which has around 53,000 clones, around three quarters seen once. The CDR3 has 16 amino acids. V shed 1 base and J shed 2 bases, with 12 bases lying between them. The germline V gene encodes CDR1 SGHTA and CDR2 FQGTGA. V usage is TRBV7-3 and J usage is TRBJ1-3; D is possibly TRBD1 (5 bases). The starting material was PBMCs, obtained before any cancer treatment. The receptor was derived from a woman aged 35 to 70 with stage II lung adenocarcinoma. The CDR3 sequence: CASSLNPPGAGNTIYF. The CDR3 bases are TGTGCCAGCAGCTTAAACCCTCCGGGGGCTGGAAACACCATATATTTT.